These 20 T cell receptor beta chains came from one sample sequenced in a study of blood T cell repertoires in COVID-19. Some clones are missing from TCRdb's copy, which holds only in-frame ones; the method was immunoSEQ multiplex PCR. The sample consists of 88,000 or so clones, approximately 86% of them appearing once. Sequencing was carried out using peripheral blood. Receptors were obtained from a man aged 55 to 69 with acute or convalescent COVID-19.

The chain recombines TRBV25-1 with TRBJ1-6, with D possibly TRBD1 on 6 matching bases. Per germline, CDR1 MGHDK and CDR2 SYGVNS. Trimming left V 5 bases short and J 0 bases short, with 8 bases between. The length of the CDR3 is 15 residues. The CDR3 DNA reads TGTGCCAGCAGTCAGGGGAGCTCCTATAATTCACCCCTCCACTTT. Protein: CASSQGSSYNSPLHF.

The chain combines TRBV5-4 with TRBJ2-1, with 7 bases lining up with TRBD2. Germline trimming cut 4 bases from V and 7 bases from J; bases unmatched to any gene: 8. The CDR3 is made up of 14 amino acids. Germline V gene data show CDR1 as SGHNT and CDR2 as YYREEE (reference sequence). CDR3 in amino acids: CASSGGGIRNEQFF. The CDR3 bases are TGTGCCAGCAGCGGGGGGGGGATTAGGAATGAGCAGTTCTTC.

The J gene is TRBJ2-1, the V gene TRBV5-8; TRBD1 agrees at 9 bases. The CDR3 has 18 residues. Germline CDR1 reads SGHTS; CDR2 reads YDEGEE. V was clipped by 1 base and J by 7 bases; unmatched bases: 15. CDR3 nucleotide sequence: TGTGCCAGCAGCTTGCGTCCGGGACAGGGAAGGGTGAGGAATGAGCAGTTCTTC. It is translated as CASSLRPGQGRVRNEQFF.

The chain links TRBV6-1 to TRBJ1-6; D is unclear. Trimming cost V 2 bases and J 8 bases, with 7 bases left between them. CDR3 size: 13 residues. Looked up from germline, CDR1 is MNHNS and CDR2 is SASEGT. The CDR3 bases are TGTGCCAGCAGTGAAATTACGGATTCACCCCTCCACTTT. Protein: CASSEITDSPLHF.

The chain couples TRBV19 to TRBJ1-2; weak D call: TRBD1 (5 bases). The CDR3 is 16 residues long. Trimming pared 3 bases from V and 8 bases from J, leaving 22 bases between. Germline V gene data show CDR1 as LNHDA and CDR2 as SQIVND (reference sequence). DNA for the CDR3: TGTGCCAGTAGTATTACCGCAGGGTCTATAATGGGAGGCTACACCTTC. Amino acids: CASSITAGSIMGGYTF.

This clone was seen once. Different DNA sequences within this sample yield the same CDR3. The CDR3 loop reads CASSQYYEQYF. The CDR3, as DNA: TGTGCCAGCAGCCAATACTACGAGCAGTACTTC. The chain has TRBV3-1 (or the pseudogene TRBV3-2) and TRBJ2-7; D not resolved. This CDR3 is built from 11 residues. Trimming removed 2 bases at V and 3 bases at J, with 2 bases between. Germline CDR1 and CDR2: LGHDT and YNNKEL (reference sequence).

The rearrangement links TRBV10-3 to TRBJ1-4, with a possible D match to TRBD1 (5 bases). CDR3 length equals 13 residues. The germline gives CDR1 ENHRY, CDR2 SYGVKD. The germline V and J ends were trimmed by 6 bases and 3 bases, with 8 bases remaining between them. The CDR3 nucleotides are TGTGCCATCAGAGGGGATGCTAATGAAAAACTGTTTTTT. It is translated as CAIRGDANEKLFF.

The V gene is TRBV4-1, the J gene TRBJ1-1; no clear D. The CDR3 runs to 15 residues. V was clipped by 1 base and J by 2 bases, with 11 bases between them. Per the germline V gene, CDR1 is MGHRA and CDR2 is YSYEKL. This CDR3 reads CASSQVWRQNTEAFF. CDR3 sequence (DNA): TGCGCCAGCAGCCAAGTTTGGCGGCAAAACACTGAAGCTTTCTTT.

J is TRBJ2-1 and V is TRBV7-8; possibly TRBD1 for D (6 bases). Germline V lookup: CDR1 SGHVS, CDR2 FQNEAQ. The CDR3 length is 15 residues. The V end was cut by 5 bases, the J end by 2 bases, with 13 bases between. This CDR3 is CASSPRDTPYNEQFF. Written as DNA, the CDR3 is TGTGCCAGCAGCCCCCGGGACACCCCCTACAATGAGCAGTTCTTC.

The V call is TRBV20-1, the J call TRBJ2-7, with 11 bases fitting TRBD2. CDR3 size: 14 residues. V lost 6 bases to trimming and J lost 7 bases; unmatched junction nucleotides: 11. Germline CDR1 and CDR2: DFQATT and SNEGSKA (reference sequence). CDR3: CSASGLAGIGEQYF. The CDR3 region has the DNA TGCAGTGCCAGTGGACTAGCGGGCATTGGAGAGCAGTACTTC.

The chain is built from TRBV30 and TRBJ1-4; D unclear. Germline CDR1 reads GTSNPN; CDR2 reads SVGIG (reference sequence). The V end was cut by 1 base, the J end by 2 bases, with 26 bases between. The CDR3 has 20 amino acids. CDR3 sequence (DNA): TGTGCCTGGAGTGCTTTTTCGGGAGGAACATCTGGGAGGACTAATGAAAAACTGTTTTTT. Its protein product is CAWSAFSGGTSGRTNEKLFF. Full variable domain (missing parts from reference TRBV30 and TRBJ1-4): SQTIHQWPATLVQPVGSPLSLECTVEGTSNPNLYWYRQAAGRGLQLLFYSVGIGQISSEVPQNLSASRPQDRQFILSSKKLLLSDSGFYLCAWSAFSGGTSGRTNEKLFFGSGTQLSVL.

DNA for the CDR3: TGTGCCAGCAGCCTTCTACCCCCGGGACAGCCGTCTGGAAACACCATATATTTT. Amino acids: CASSLLPPGQPSGNTIYF. The rearrangement uses TRBV14 and TRBJ1-3; TRBD1 matches at 7 bases. Per the germline V gene, CDR1 is SGHDN and CDR2 is FVKESK. The V and J ends lost 4 bases and 1 base, in that order; junction bases with no gene match: 13. This CDR3 is built from 18 residues.

This clone was observed once. This sequence joins TRBV7-2 and TRBJ1-2, with D possibly matching TRBD1 (5 bases). The CDR3 totals 14 residues. Looked up from germline, CDR1 is SGHTA and CDR2 is FQGNSA. With 5 bases removed from V and 1 base from J, the gap between germline ends came to 11 bases. The CDR3 loop reads CASSIGGLNYGYTF. As DNA, the CDR3 is TGTGCCAGCAGCATTGGGGGACTTAACTATGGCTACACCTTC.

The chain employs TRBV4-3 and TRBJ2-7; D remains ambiguous. Germline CDR1 LGHNA, CDR2 YSLEER. V lost 0 bases and J 0 bases, leaving 9 bases between the germline ends. CDR3 length equals 15 residues. The CDR3 sequence is CASSQDALSSYEQYF. The CDR3 DNA follows: TGCGCCAGCAGCCAAGATGCGCTAAGCTCCTACGAGCAGTACTTC.

The CDR3 bases are TGTGCCAGCAGTGAATCTTTGCCAGGCACTGAAGCTTTCTTT. It yields the protein CASSESLPGTEAFF. This chain links TRBV2 with TRBJ1-1, with unresolved D. V was trimmed by 2 bases and J by 4 bases, leaving 11 bases between them. The germline CDR1 and CDR2 sequences are SNHLY and FYNNEI. The CDR3 runs to 14 residues.

CDR3 sequence: CASSGQGGEKLFF. As DNA, the CDR3 is TGTGCCAGCAGCGGACAGGGCGGGGAAAAACTGTTTTTT. J is TRBJ1-4 and V is TRBV7-8; 8 bases fit TRBD1. Germline V gives CDR1 SGHVS, CDR2 FQNEAQ. With 5 bases clipped from V and 8 bases from J, the junction kept 4 bases outside the gene matches. This CDR3 is 13 amino acids long. Variable domain in full (rest from reference TRBV7-8 and TRBJ1-4): GAGVSQSPRYKVAKRGQDVALRCDPISGHVSLFWYQQALGQGPEFLTYFQNEAQLDKSGLPSDRFFAERPEGSVSTLKIQRTQQEDSAVYLCASSGQGGEKLFFGSGTQLSVL.

The chain combines TRBV6-2 or TRBV6-3 with TRBJ2-7, with D tentatively TRBD2 (6 bases). Per the germline V gene, CDR1 is MNHEY and CDR2 is SVGEGT. The CDR3 has 13 amino acids. V lost 6 bases and J lost 6, with 15 bases in between. CDR3 amino acids: CASSNYHGGEQYF. As DNA, the CDR3 is TGTGCCAGCAGCAATTACCACGGGGGCGAGCAGTACTTC.

The chain combines TRBV7-3 with TRBJ1-1; possibly TRBD1 for D (5 bases). The CDR3 is made up of 13 amino acids. V was trimmed by 4 bases and J by 2 bases, leaving 8 bases between them. Looked up from germline, CDR1 is SGHTA and CDR2 is FQGTGA. As DNA, the CDR3 is TGTGCCAGCAGCTCAGGGCTAAACACTGAAGCTTTCTTT. This sequence encodes CASSSGLNTEAFF.

The rearrangement links TRBV4-3 to TRBJ1-2; TRBD1 is a possible D gene (5 bases). Germline loops: CDR1 LGHNA, CDR2 YSLEER. V was shortened by 2 bases and J by 5 bases, with 18 bases between the two germline ends. The CDR3 consists of 16 residues. CDR3 amino acids: CASSQSHQGLMYGYTF. The CDR3 nucleotides read TGCGCCAGCAGCCAATCACATCAGGGTTTAATGTATGGCTACACCTTC.

This chain joins TRBV30 and TRBJ2-7, with TRBD1 identical over 11 bases. Germline trimming cut 0 bases from V and 7 bases from J; bases unmatched to any gene: 5. CDR3 length: 14 amino acids. The V gene's germline CDR1 is GTSNPN and CDR2 SVGIG (reference sequence). This CDR3 is CAWSVGDRGWEQYF. CDR3 in DNA: TGTGCCTGGAGTGTAGGGGACAGGGGGTGGGAGCAGTACTTC.